The table lists the clone carrying this T cell receptor beta chain with a few counts. Its antigen remains unidentified. The length of the CDR3 is 13 residues. Germline V gene lookup returns CDR1 SGHTA and CDR2 FQGNSA. The V end was cut by 3 bases, the J end by 5 bases, with 9 bases between. Each cDNA molecule in the library carried unique molecular identifiers. TCRdb reprocessed the RACE reads via MiXCR and lists one record per CDR3 protein. The table lists 150,000 to 200,000 distinct CDR3 sequences, around 30% of them singletons, with less than 3% in the top ten. Specified time point: pre-sensitization, week 0. Stated treatment: therapeutic diphenylcyclopropenone sensitization with weekly scalp DPC. Before extraction, the whole blood was not fractionated, and total RNA was taken from it. This sample is part of a study of human T cells and chemical hapten exposure. General study results and limits: Positively correlated with patch test score were the counts of PT1 expanded TCRs.

This TCR came from a young woman with alopecia areata. Some clones in this sample may be carry-over from other donors' samples. This sequence joins TRBV7-2 and TRBJ2-3; D perhaps matches TRBD1 (5 bases). The sample in question was whole blood, obtained in connection with sensitization to the hapten diphenylcyclopropenone (DPC). The CDR3 spells CASSFSRGDTQYF. CDR3 DNA sequence: TGTGCCAGCAGCTTCTCTAGGGGAGATACGCAGTATTTT.